This T cell receptor beta chain was observed in a study of blood T cell repertoires in COVID-19 (dated by TCRdb to 2020 to 2022). Study-level background: Samples from collaborators originated in the United States, Italy and Spain and spanned both the acute and convalescent phases of COVID-19. The material from the prospective study consisted of cDNA or gDNA derived from T cells, B-cell-depleted T cells, or PBMCs. Deeply sampled blood TCRbeta repertoires from subjects exposed to, actively infected with, or recovered from COVID-19 were included in the dataset. A freely available public database, intended as a resource for researchers studying the immune response to SARS-CoV-2, is where the repertoires were released. Samples came from the ongoing ImmuneRACE study (first 160 participants) plus 1,254 subjects from 6 global collaborators. The sample metadata nearly always contained a de-identified subject ID, COVID-19 status, age in years and sex. HLA class I and class II types, where available, came from metadata supplied by the sample provider rather than from assay-based typing. Beyond this particular receptor, the publication reports: The quantity of clinical and demographic metadata differed by source and by participant and was supplied without curation.

The immunoSEQ Assay, a bias-controlled multiplex PCR, was used to amplify TCRbeta CDR3 regions from genomic DNA. Under the source paper's analysis protocol: Nucleated cell counts per sample were estimated from amplification of reference gene primers within the assay. To quantify the absolute abundance of each unique TCRbeta CDR3 rearrangement, sequence reads were collapsed and filtered. For each sample, productive Simpson clonality was calculated as the square root of Simpson's diversity index over productive rearrangements. The table comes from immuneACCESS by way of TCRdb, which keeps in-frame sequences with V and J called. Part of the clones is missing from these tables; in studies checked, under half for an unresolved V gene and the rest for unknown reasons. That table furnishes V, J and clone size, whereas the DNA furnished D and trimming. Across this sample there are 30,000 to 40,000 clones, with around 88% seen only once. 6.3% of the sample is taken by the ten largest.

Whole blood was collected in K2EDTA tubes by collaborating institutions according to the institutions' own protocols. Collaborator samples were shipped for TCRbeta analysis as frozen whole blood, isolated PBMCs, or DNA extracted from either sample type. The count of this clone is one. This clone's antigen is unknown. Base qualities are missing; no much larger clone stands one base away. The TCR sequence derives from a human donor in a cohort sampled during active COVID-19. The sample consisted of peripheral blood.

This receptor has the CDR3 CSASKASGVQKSQETQYF. The sequenced DNA is TGCAGTGCTAGTAAGGCTAGCGGGGTCCAGAAATCACAAGAGACCCAGTACTTC. The rearrangement combines TRBV20-1 with TRBJ2-5; TRBD2 aligns with 9 central bases. The CDR3 goes from the cysteine to the phenylalanine over 18 residues. Just the 54-base CDR3 DNA is kept, in frame starting at base 1. The germline V gene (reference sequence) supplies CDR1 DFQATT and CDR2 SNEGSKA. Trimming removed 3 bases from V and 2 bases from J; the gene matches leave 16 bases unexplained.